The 21 T cell receptor beta chains given below trace back to one sample, sequenced in a study of beta chain features in type 1 diabetes. Isolated RNA was reverse transcribed in full, so expressed TCRB transcripts were sequenced. Profiling relied on immunoSEQ multiplex PCR, and the TCRdb table lists in-frame clones only, not all of them. The data hold hundreds of thousands of clones, with around 10% observed a single time. Material: naive CD4+ T cells from blood. Source of these receptors: a woman under 30 in good health.

This clone was seen only a few times. The chain combines TRBV28 with TRBJ1-5; no clear D. Per germline, CDR1 MDHEN and CDR2 SYDVKM. Trimming removed 3 bases at V and 2 bases at J, with 5 bases between. This CDR3 is 13 amino acids long. The CDR3: CASSLYGNQPQHF. The CDR3 coding sequence is TGTGCCAGCAGTTTGTATGGCAATCAGCCCCAGCATTTT.

The V call is TRBV4-2, the J call TRBJ1-1; TRBD1 matches at 11 bases. Germline CDR1 reads LGHNA; CDR2 reads YNFKEQ. Losses at the gene ends were 3 bases for V and 3 bases for J; bases not matched to a gene: 6. CDR3 length: 16 residues. CDR3 in amino acids: CASSHVGDRGYTEAFF. In DNA form, the CDR3 reads TGTGCCAGCAGCCATGTGGGGGACAGGGGGTACACTGAAGCTTTCTTT.

The chain couples TRBV5-1 to TRBJ2-1, with TRBD2 matching over 15 bases. CDR3 length: 16 amino acids. The ends lost 4 bases at V and 8 bases at J; junction bases unmatched: 7. CDR1 is SGHRS and CDR2 is YFSETQ in the germline V gene. The CDR3 is CASSPGLAGGPHEQFF. The CDR3, as DNA: TGCGCCAGCAGCCCAGGACTAGCGGGAGGGCCTCATGAGCAGTTCTTC. The variable domain in full, completed from reference TRBV5-1 and TRBJ2-1, reads KAGVTQTPRYLIKTRGQQVTLSCSPISGHRSVSWYQQTPGQGLQFLFEYFSETQRNKGNFPGRFSGRQFSNSRSEMNVSTLELGDSALYLCASSPGLAGGPHEQFFGPGTRLTVL.

The chain combines TRBV15 with TRBJ2-2, with a weak D call TRBD1 (6 bases). CDR3 size: 14 residues. The V gene lost 2 bases and the J gene lost 6 bases, with 10 bases spanning the gap. Germline CDR1 reads LNHNV; CDR2 reads YYDKDF (reference sequence). The CDR3 is CATSRPTGSGELFF. The DNA for the CDR3 is TGTGCCACCAGCAGACCAACAGGGTCCGGGGAGCTGTTTTTT.

This CDR3 reads CASSGTINYNEQFF. The CDR3, as DNA: TGTGCCAGCAGTGGAACTATCAATTACAATGAGCAGTTCTTC. This chain uses TRBV6-1 with TRBJ2-1; D is uncertain. CDR1 MNHNS and CDR2 SASEGT come from the germline V gene. The CDR3 loop spans 14 amino acids. Trimming cost V 4 bases and J 4 bases, with 11 bases left between them.

The chain joins TRBV4-1 to TRBJ2-5; D not resolved. The CDR3 is 15 amino acids. Germline assignment: CDR1 MGHRA and CDR2 YSYEKL. V was trimmed by 4 bases and J by 2 bases, leaving 14 bases between them. The CDR3 DNA follows: TGCGCCAGCAGCCTCTTAGGCGGCCGACAAGAGACCCAGTACTTC. Its translation is CASSLLGGRQETQYF.

This clone turned up a few times. Other DNA sequences of this sample code for an identical CDR3. The chain joins TRBV7-9 to TRBJ1-1, with 8 bases that match TRBD1. Germline trimming cut 4 bases from V and 2 bases from J; bases unmatched to any gene: 3. Germline V gene data show CDR1 as SEHNR and CDR2 as FQNEAQ (reference sequence). This CDR3 comprises 14 residues. This chain's CDR3 is CASSSDRVNTEAFF. In nucleotides, the CDR3 is TGTGCCAGCAGCTCGGACAGGGTAAACACTGAAGCTTTCTTT.

This chain uses TRBV7-9 with TRBJ2-1, with 12 bases identical to TRBD2. V lost 3 bases and J lost 8; bases outside the gene matches: 11. The CDR3 has 17 residues. Germline V gene sequence: CDR1 SEHNR, CDR2 FQNEAQ (reference sequence). The DNA for the CDR3 is TGTGCCAGCAGCTTCGACAAGACTAGCGGGGGCTCGGATGAGCAGTTCTTC. Amino acid sequence: CASSFDKTSGGSDEQFF.

This chain connects TRBV19 to TRBJ2-1; the match to TRBD2 covers 8 bases. In germline, CDR1 is LNHDA, CDR2 SQIVND (reference sequence). V shed 1 base, J shed 8 bases, and the junction held 7 bases outside the gene matches. This CDR3 has 15 amino acids. The CDR3 protein is CASSIVSGRGYEQFF. For the CDR3, the DNA is TGTGCCAGTAGTATAGTGAGCGGGAGAGGGTATGAGCAGTTCTTC.

This clone has only one observation. This chain links TRBV5-1 with TRBJ1-2; the match to TRBD1 covers 7 bases. The junction had 10 bases not matched to a gene; V was cut back by 4 bases and J by 4 bases. Germline loops: CDR1 SGHRS, CDR2 YFSETQ. The CDR3 totals 15 residues. CDR3 in amino acids: CASSGKGAIAYGYTF. The CDR3 DNA sequence: TGCGCCAGCAGCGGCAAGGGGGCGATTGCCTATGGCTACACCTTC. Variable domain in full (rest from reference TRBV5-1 and TRBJ1-2): KAGVTQTPRYLIKTRGQQVTLSCSPISGHRSVSWYQQTPGQGLQFLFEYFSETQRNKGNFPGRFSGRQFSNSRSEMNVSTLELGDSALYLCASSGKGAIAYGYTFGSGTRLTVV.

This clone was seen a few times. The gene calls are TRBV13 and TRBJ2-5; 8 nucleotides align to TRBD2. The V segment lost 0 bases and the J segment 5 bases; nucleotides outside the gene matches: 8. This CDR3 has 16 residues. Germline V gene data show CDR1 as PRHDT and CDR2 as FYEKMQ (reference sequence). This CDR3 is CASSLGRLAGLETQYF. The CDR3 nucleotides are TGTGCCAGCAGCTTAGGCCGTCTAGCGGGTCTGGAGACCCAGTACTTC.

This clone was counted ten times or more. The chain links TRBV30 to TRBJ2-2, with D maybe TRBD1 (6 bases). The ends were cut back, 0 bases at V and 7 bases at J, with 12 bases in the middle. CDR3 length equals 14 residues. Germline-derived CDR1 and CDR2 are GTSNPN and SVGIG (reference sequence). The CDR3 spells CAWSVQGRSGELFF. Here the CDR3 DNA reads TGTGCCTGGAGTGTCCAGGGGCGGAGCGGGGAGCTGTTTTTT.

The J gene is TRBJ1-2, the V gene TRBV5-4; no clear D. The CDR3 extends over 15 amino acids. V dropped 3 bases and J dropped 8 bases, with 20 bases sitting between them. CDR1 and CDR2 from the germline V gene are SGHNT and YYREEE (reference sequence). CDR3 in amino acids: CASSSPSGLLSGYTF. The CDR3 DNA reads as TGTGCCAGCAGCTCACCATCCGGTCTATTATCCGGCTACACCTTC.

This chain's CDR3 is CAWRYSGGPNYEQYF. In DNA, the CDR3 is TGTGCCTGGAGATATAGCGGGGGTCCCAACTACGAGCAGTACTTC. The V gene is TRBV30, the J gene TRBJ2-5; 9 nucleotides match TRBD2. The J call may be incorrect, as the DNA end agrees better with TRBJ2-7. There are 15 residues in the CDR3. Germline V gives CDR1 GTSNPN, CDR2 SVGIG (reference sequence).

This clone has only a few counts. The rearrangement uses TRBV30 and TRBJ1-2; D is unresolved. The V end was cut by 5 bases, the J end by 4 bases, with 11 bases between. This CDR3 contains 12 residues. The germline CDR1 and CDR2 sequences are GTSNPN and SVGIG (reference sequence). CDR3 bases: TGTGCCTGGCTGACGACAAGCTATGGCTACACCTTC. Translating gives CAWLTTSYGYTF. Full variable domain (remainder filled in from reference TRBV30 and TRBJ1-2): SQTIHQWPATLVQPVGSPLSLECTVEGTSNPNLYWYRQAAGRGLQLLFYSVGIGQISSEVPQNLSASRPQDRQFILSSKKLLLSDSGFYLCAWLTTSYGYTFGSGTRLTVV.

A few counts support this clone. This chain connects TRBV15 to TRBJ1-5, with D possibly being TRBD1 (5 bases). This CDR3 is built from 14 residues. Trimming pared 0 bases from V and 4 bases from J, leaving 7 bases between. Germline V lookup: CDR1 LNHNV, CDR2 YYDKDF (reference sequence). CDR3 sequence: CATSRDPGNQPQHF. The CDR3 region has the DNA TGTGCCACCAGCAGAGATCCAGGGAATCAGCCCCAGCATTTT.

The genes are TRBV18 and TRBJ1-1; 7 nucleotides match TRBD1. Trimming took 2 bases from V and 2 from J; bases not matched to a gene: 8. CDR3 length: 16 residues. Germline values: CDR1 KGHSH, CDR2 LQKENI. This CDR3 is CASSPKGQTANTEAFF. Here the CDR3 DNA reads TGTGCCAGCTCACCAAAGGGACAGACAGCTAACACTGAAGCTTTCTTT. Looking up the rest from reference TRBV18 and TRBJ1-1 gives the full variable domain: NAGVMQNPRHLVRRRGQEARLRCSPMKGHSHVYWYRQLPEEGLKFMVYLQKENIIDESGMPKERFSAEFPKEGPSILRIQQVVRGDSAAYFCASSPKGQTANTEAFFGQGTRLTVV.

This clone was picked up a small number of times. The rearrangement joins TRBV5-1 to TRBJ2-3; TRBD2 might be the D (6 bases). The CDR3 extends over 15 amino acids. V lost 7 bases, J lost 1 base, and 16 bases lay in between. CDR1 and CDR2 from the germline V gene are SGHRS and YFSETQ. The chain's CDR3 is CASERSAGRTDTQYF. In DNA form, the CDR3 reads TGCGCCAGCGAGCGTTCGGCGGGACGCACAGATACGCAGTATTTT.

This clone occurred a few times. The chain combines TRBV5-6 with TRBJ2-5; D call uncertain. From germline, CDR1 is SGHDT and CDR2 YYEEEE. V was shortened by 0 bases and J by 5 bases, with 8 bases between the two germline ends. The CDR3 extends over 13 amino acids. CDR3 DNA: TGTGCCAGCAGCTTGGATGGTCGGGAGACCCAGTACTTC. Translated: CASSLDGRETQYF.

The CDR3 sequence is CASSVGGRDGYTF. The CDR3 DNA reads TGTGCCAGCAGCGTAGGAGGGAGGGATGGCTACACCTTC. The V call is TRBV9, the J call TRBJ1-2; D not resolved. Germline values: CDR1 SGDLS, CDR2 YYNGEE. This CDR3 has 13 amino acids. V was trimmed by 0 bases and J by 6 bases, leaving 9 bases between them. Variable domain in full (rest from reference TRBV9 and TRBJ1-2): DSGVTQTPKHLITATGQRVTLRCSPRSGDLSVYWYQQSLDQGLQFLIQYYNGEERAKGNILERFSAQQFPDLHSELNLSSLELGDSALYFCASSVGGRDGYTFGSGTRLTVV.

The chain combines TRBV11-2 with TRBJ2-2; D uncertain. Germline values: CDR1 SGHAT, CDR2 FQNNGV. The CDR3 runs 14 residues. V lost 0 bases and J lost 12, with 14 bases in between. The CDR3: CASSLDYSGFKLFF. CDR3 DNA sequence: TGTGCCAGCAGCTTAGATTATTCAGGCTTCAAGCTGTTTTTT.